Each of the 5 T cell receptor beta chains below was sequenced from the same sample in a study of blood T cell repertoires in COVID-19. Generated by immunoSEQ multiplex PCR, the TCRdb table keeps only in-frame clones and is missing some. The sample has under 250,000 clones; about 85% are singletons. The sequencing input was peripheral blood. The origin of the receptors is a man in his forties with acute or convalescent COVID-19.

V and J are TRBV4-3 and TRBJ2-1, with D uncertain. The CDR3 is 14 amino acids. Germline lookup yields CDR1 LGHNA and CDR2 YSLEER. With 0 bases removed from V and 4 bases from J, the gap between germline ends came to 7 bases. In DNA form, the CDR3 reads TGCGCCAGCAGCCAAGACAGCGTGTACAATGAGCAGTTCTTC. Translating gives CASSQDSVYNEQFF.

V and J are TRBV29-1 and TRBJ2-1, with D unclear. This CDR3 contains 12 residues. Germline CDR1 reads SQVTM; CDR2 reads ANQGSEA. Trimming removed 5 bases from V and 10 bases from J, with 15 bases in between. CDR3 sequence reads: CSVPQQTREQFF. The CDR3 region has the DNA TGCAGCGTTCCCCAACAGACCCGCGAGCAGTTCTTC.

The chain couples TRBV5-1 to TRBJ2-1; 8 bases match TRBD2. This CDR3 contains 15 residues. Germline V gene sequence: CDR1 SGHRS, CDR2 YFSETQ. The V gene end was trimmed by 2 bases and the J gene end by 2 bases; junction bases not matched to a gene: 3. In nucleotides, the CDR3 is TGCGCCAGCAGCTTCGGGGGGGCTGCCTACAATGAGCAGTTCTTC. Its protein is CASSFGGAAYNEQFF.

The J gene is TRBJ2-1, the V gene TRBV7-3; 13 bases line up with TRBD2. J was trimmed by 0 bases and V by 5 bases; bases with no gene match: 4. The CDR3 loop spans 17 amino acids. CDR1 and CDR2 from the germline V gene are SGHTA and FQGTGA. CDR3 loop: CASSTRTSGSSYNEQFF. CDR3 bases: TGTGCCAGCAGCACCAGGACTAGCGGGAGCTCCTACAATGAGCAGTTCTTC.

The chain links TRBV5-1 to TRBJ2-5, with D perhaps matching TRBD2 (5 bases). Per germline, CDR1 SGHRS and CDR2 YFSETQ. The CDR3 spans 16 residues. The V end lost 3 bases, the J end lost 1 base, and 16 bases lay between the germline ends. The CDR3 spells CASSSEPLGGQETQYF. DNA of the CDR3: TGCGCCAGCAGCTCTGAACCTCTCGGAGGCCAAGAGACCCAGTACTTC.